This T cell receptor beta chain was recorded in a study of molecular identifiers for immune sequencing clone quantification. Concerning this clonotype itself: The limits of the CDR3 on the DNA are not certain, so only TCRdb's listed CDR3 is given.

Both previously described methods and listed TCR primers were employed to make bulk TCR libraries. MiXCR, applied by TCRdb to the PCR reads, yields one record per CDR3 protein. In the table there are about 500,000 distinct CDR3 sequences, roughly 26% of which are singletons. The length of the CDR3 is 18 amino acids, counting both ends. The TCR was taken from a human donor in good health. Some libraries in this study had Jurkat cell RNA spiked in. Specimen: naive CD8+ T cells from blood, with Jurkat cell RNA spiked in. Indicated subset: FACS-sorted CD8+CD4-CCR7+CD45RA+ naive T cells. The genes are TRBV7-5 and TRBJ1-5. TRBV7-5 is a pseudogene locus. This CDR3 reads CISVPEAYFFGSNQPQHF.